Here is one TCR beta chain with its context. Blood CD4+ CD25-high CD127-low regulatory T cells supplied the genomic DNA template. This record belongs to a study of regulatory and conventional T cells in RAG deficiency. Data came from immunoSEQ multiplex PCR; TCRdb stores just in-frame clones and leaves some out. The sample has 9,400 or so clones, about 90% seen once. The CDR3 consists of 16 residues. CDR1 SNHLY and CDR2 FYNNEI come from the germline V gene. Germline trimming cut 1 base from V and 5 bases from J; bases unmatched to any gene: 7. This sample was shared with a second study, whose subject was regulatory T cells. That work states: Amplification used 52 TRBV primers and 13 TRBJ primers.

The source is a human donor in good health. The sequenced sample was Tregs sorted from blood. V and J are TRBV2 and TRBJ2-5; TRBD2 agrees at 10 bases. The CDR3 region is CASSEGSAGGRETQYF. The DNA of the CDR3 is TGTGCCAGCAGTGAAGGTTCAGCGGGGGGGCGTGAGACCCAGTACTTC.